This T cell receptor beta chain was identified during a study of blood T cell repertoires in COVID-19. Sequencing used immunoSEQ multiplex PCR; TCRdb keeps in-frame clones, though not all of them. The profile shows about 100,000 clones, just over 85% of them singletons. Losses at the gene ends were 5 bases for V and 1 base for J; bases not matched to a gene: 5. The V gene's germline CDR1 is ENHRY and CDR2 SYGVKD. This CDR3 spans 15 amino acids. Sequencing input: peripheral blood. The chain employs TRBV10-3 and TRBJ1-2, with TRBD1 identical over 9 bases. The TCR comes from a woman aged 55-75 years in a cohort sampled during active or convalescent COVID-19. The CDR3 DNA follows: TGTGCCATCAGTCCGGGACAGGGCCTTAACTATGGCTACACCTTC. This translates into CAISPGQGLNYGYTF.